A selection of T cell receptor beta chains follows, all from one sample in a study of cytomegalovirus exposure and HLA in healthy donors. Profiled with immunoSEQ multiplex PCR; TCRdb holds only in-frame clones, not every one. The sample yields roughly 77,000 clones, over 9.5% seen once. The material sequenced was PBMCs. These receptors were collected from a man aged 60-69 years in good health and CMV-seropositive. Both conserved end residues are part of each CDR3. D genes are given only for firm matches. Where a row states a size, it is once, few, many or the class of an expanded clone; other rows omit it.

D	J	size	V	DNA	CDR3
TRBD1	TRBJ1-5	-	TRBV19	TGTGCCAGTAAGTTGGGGGACAGGAATAATCAGCCCCAGCATTTT	CASKLGDRNNQPQHF
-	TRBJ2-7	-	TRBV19	TGTGCCAGTAGTATGTCGAGATACGAGCAGTACTTC	CASSMSRYEQYF
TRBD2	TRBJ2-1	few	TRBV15	TGTGCCACCAGCAGAGTTGGACTAGCGGGGACCTACAATGAGCAGTTCTTC	CATSRVGLAGTYNEQFF
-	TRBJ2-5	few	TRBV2	TGTGCCAGCAGTTCGAGTAGCATCCAAGAGACCCAGTACTTC	CASSSSSIQETQYF
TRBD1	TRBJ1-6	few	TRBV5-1	TGCGCCAGCAGCCCTCTTCAGGGGGATTTGGACTTCCTCCACTTT	CASSPLQGDLDFLHF
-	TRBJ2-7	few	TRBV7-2	TGTGCCAGCAGCATAGATGGCGCCAACGGGTACGAGCAGTACTTC	CASSIDGANGYEQYF
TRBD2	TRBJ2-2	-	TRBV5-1	TGCGCCAGCAGCTTGCAGACTAGCGGGATCTACGGGACCGGGGAGCTGTTTTTT	CASSLQTSGIYGTGELFF
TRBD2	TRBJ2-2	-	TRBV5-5	TGTGCCAGCAGAGGGACTAGCGACACCGGGGAGCTGTTTTTT	CASRGTSDTGELFF
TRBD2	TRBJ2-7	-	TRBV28	TGTGCCAGCAGCTTAGCGGGAGCGGCCTACGAGCAGTACTTC	CASSLAGAAYEQYF
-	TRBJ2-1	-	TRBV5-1	TGCGCCAGCAGCTTACGGGTTTCCGGCTCCTACAATGAGCAGTTCTTC	CASSLRVSGSYNEQFF
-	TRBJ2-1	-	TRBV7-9	TGTGCCAGCAGCCCGCGAGAGACTAATTACAATGAGCAGTTCTTC	CASSPRETNYNEQFF
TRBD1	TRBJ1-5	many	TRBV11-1	TGTGCCAGCAGCTTGAGGACAGGCCAGCCCCAGCATTTT	CASSLRTGQPQHF
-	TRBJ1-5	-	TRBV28	TGTGCCAGCAGTTCCTTCGACAGTTCTAATCAGCCCCAGCATTTT	CASSSFDSSNQPQHF
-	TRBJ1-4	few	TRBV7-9	TGTGCCAGCAGCTCCAGGTTCTCGAATGAAAAACTGTTTTTT	CASSSRFSNEKLFF
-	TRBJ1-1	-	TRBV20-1	TGCAGTGCCGTCGGGGTCGCTGAAGCTTTCTTT	CSAVGVAEAFF
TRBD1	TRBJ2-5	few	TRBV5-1	TGCGCCAGCAGCAGACAGGGGTCCGATCAAGAGACCCAGTACTTC	CASSRQGSDQETQYF
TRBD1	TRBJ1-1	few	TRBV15	TGTGCCACCAGCAGAACCTTGACAGGGTTGGCTGAAGCTTTCTTT	CATSRTLTGLAEAFF
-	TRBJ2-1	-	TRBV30	TGTGCCTGGAGTCCCTCCACAGGGAGCTCCTACAATGAGCAGTTCTTC	CAWSPSTGSSYNEQFF
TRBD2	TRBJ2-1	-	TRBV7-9	TGTGCCAGCAGCTTCCCGCTAGCGGGAGGCGCTGAGCAGTTCTTC	CASSFPLAGGAEQFF
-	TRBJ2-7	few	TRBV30	TGTGCCTGGAGTGTGAGAGACGAGCAGTACTTC	CAWSVRDEQYF
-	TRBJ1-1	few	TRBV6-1	TGTGCCGGTGAAGCGGGGGAGTACACTGAAGCTTTCTTT	CAGEAGEYTEAFF
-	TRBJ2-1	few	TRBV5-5	TGTGCCAGCAGCCCAACTTACTCCTACAATGAGCAGTTCTTC	CASSPTYSYNEQFF
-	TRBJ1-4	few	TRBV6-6	TGTGCCAGCAGTTACCGGTCCTCTGATGAAAAACTGTTTTTT	CASSYRSSDEKLFF
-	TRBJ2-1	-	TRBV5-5	TGTGCCAGCAGCTTGCGCGGGCCACCTACCCCCAGTGAGCAGTTCTTC	CASSLRGPPTPSEQFF
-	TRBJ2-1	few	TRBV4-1	TGCGCCAGCAGCCAACTCCCCCCCCCTAGCGCAGCCTACAATGAGCAGTTCTTC	CASSQLPPPSAAYNEQFF
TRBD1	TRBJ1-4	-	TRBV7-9	TGTGCCAGCAACCGGGGGACAGGGGGCGAACTGAATGAAAAACTGTTTTTT	CASNRGTGGELNEKLFF
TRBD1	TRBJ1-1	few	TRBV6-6	TGTGCCAGTCGGACAGGAGTGAACACTGAAGCTTTCTTT	CASRTGVNTEAFF
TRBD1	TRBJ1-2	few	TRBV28	TGTGCCAGCAGTCCCCGGACAGGGGGTACATCCTATGGCTACACCTTC	CASSPRTGGTSYGYTF
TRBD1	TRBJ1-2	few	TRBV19	TGTGCCAGTAGTATAGGGGACAGGACGATCTATGGCTACACCTTC	CASSIGDRTIYGYTF
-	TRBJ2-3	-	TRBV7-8	TGTGCCAGCAGCAGACAGCACGGAGATACGCAGTATTTT	CASSRQHGDTQYF
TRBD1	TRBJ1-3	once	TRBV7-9	TGTGCCAGCAGCCGGGACAGCCCATTCTCTGGAAACACCATATATTTT	CASSRDSPFSGNTIYF
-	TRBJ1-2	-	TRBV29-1	TGCAGCGTTGAGGAAGGGGTTACCTATGGCTACACCTTC	CSVEEGVTYGYTF
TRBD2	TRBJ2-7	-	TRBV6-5	TGTGCCAGCAGTTACTCGTTGGCTAGCGGGAGCTACGAGCAGTACTTC	CASSYSLASGSYEQYF
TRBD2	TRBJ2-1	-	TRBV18	TGTGCCAGCTCACCACAGCCAGCGGGGGGGCGAGCCGTTGAGCAGTTCTTC	CASSPQPAGGRAVEQFF
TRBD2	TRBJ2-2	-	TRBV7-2	TGTGCCAGCAGCTTAGTAGCGGGAGTCCCCGGGGAGCTGTTTTTT	CASSLVAGVPGELFF
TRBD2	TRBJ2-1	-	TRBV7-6	TGTGCCAGCAGCTTAGCTTCCGGGACTATAGTCAATGAGCAGTTCTTC	CASSLASGTIVNEQFF
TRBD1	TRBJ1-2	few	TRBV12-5	TGTGCTAGTGCTTTGGTCCTGTCTGGACAGGCTAACTATGGCTACACCTTC	CASALVLSGQANYGYTF
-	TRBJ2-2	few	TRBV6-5	TGTGCCAGCAGCTTCAGGGGAGTTAACACCGGGGAGCTGTTTTTT	CASSFRGVNTGELFF
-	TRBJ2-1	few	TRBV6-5	TGTGCCAGCAGTCGGGACTACAATGAGCAGTTCTTC	CASSRDYNEQFF
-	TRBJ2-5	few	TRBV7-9	TGTGCCAGCAGCGCACCGCTAAGGACAGCCCAAGAGACCCAGTACTTC	CASSAPLRTAQETQYF
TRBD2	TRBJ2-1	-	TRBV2	TGTGCCAGCAAATTACGACTAGCGGACCACAATGAGCAGTTCTTC	CASKLRLADHNEQFF
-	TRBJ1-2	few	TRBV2	TGTGCCAGCAGTGAAAGGGGCCCCAACTATGGCTACACCTTC	CASSERGPNYGYTF
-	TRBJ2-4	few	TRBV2	TGTGCCAGCGGTAGTAGGGCCGACAGTCTCCTAGCCAAAAACATTCAGTACTTC	CASGSRADSLLAKNIQYF
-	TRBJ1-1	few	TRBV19	TGTGCCAGTAGTCCCAGGGACACTGAAGCTTTCTTT	CASSPRDTEAFF
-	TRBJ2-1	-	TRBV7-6	TGTGCCAGCAGCTGGGCTTCCACCTACAATGAGCAGTTCTTC	CASSWASTYNEQFF
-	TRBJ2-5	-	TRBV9	TGTGCCAGCAGCGTAGGGACTATCCAAGAGACCCAGTACTTC	CASSVGTIQETQYF
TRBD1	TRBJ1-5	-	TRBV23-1	TGCGCCAGCAGTCAATCTGAAACAGGGGATAGCAATCAGCCCCAGCATTTT	CASSQSETGDSNQPQHF
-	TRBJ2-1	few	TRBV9	TGTGCCAGCAGCGCGACGGGGTTATCCTACAATGAGCAGTTCTTC	CASSATGLSYNEQFF
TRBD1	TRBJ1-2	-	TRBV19	TGTGCCAGTACTATCGGACAGGGCAACTATGGCTACACCTTC	CASTIGQGNYGYTF